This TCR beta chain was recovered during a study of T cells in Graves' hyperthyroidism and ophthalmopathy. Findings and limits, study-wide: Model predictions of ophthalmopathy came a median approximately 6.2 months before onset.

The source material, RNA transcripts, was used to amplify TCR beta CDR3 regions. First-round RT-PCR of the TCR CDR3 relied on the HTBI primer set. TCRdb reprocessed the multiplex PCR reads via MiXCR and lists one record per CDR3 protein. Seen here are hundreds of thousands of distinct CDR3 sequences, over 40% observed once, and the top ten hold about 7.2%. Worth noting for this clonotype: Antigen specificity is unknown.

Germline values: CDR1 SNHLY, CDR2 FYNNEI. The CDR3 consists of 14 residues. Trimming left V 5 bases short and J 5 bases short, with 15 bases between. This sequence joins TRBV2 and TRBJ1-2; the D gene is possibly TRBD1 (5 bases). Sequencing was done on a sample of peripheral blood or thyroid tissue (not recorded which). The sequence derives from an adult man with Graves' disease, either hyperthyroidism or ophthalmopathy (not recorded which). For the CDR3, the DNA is TGTGCCAGCAGTAGTACGACAGCGGGTTATGGCTACACCTTC. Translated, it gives CASSSTTAGYGYTF.